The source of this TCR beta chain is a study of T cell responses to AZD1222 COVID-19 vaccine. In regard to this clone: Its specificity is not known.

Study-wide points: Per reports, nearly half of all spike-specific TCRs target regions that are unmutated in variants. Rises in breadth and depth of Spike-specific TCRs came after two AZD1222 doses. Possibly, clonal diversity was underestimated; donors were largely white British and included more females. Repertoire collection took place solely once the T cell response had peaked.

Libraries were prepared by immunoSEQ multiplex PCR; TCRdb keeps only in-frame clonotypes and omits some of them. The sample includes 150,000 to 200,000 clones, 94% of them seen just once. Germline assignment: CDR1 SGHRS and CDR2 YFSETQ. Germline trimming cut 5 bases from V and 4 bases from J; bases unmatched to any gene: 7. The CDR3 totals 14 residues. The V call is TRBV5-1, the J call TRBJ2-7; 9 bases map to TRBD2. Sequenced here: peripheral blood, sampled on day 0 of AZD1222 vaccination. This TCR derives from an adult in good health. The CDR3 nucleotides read TGCGCCAGCAGTCCAGCGGGAGGTGGGTACGAGCAGTACTTC. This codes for CASSPAGGGYEQYF.